These 28 T cell receptor beta chains were all obtained from the same sample, sequenced in a study of cytomegalovirus exposure and HLA in healthy donors. Both 60 Vbeta primers and 13 Jbeta primers went into the PCR. Generated by immunoSEQ multiplex PCR, the TCRdb table keeps only in-frame clones and is missing some. The table has about 160,000 clones, roughly 82% seen once. The specimen was PBMCs. The receptors come from a man aged 45-65 years in good health and CMV-seropositive.

J is TRBJ2-1 and V is TRBV6-5; 9 nucleotides line up with TRBD2. Losses at the gene ends were 4 bases for V and 7 bases for J; bases not matched to a gene: 5. The CDR3 loop spans 14 amino acids. CDR1 MNHEY and CDR2 SVGAGI come from the germline V gene. The CDR3 protein is CASSLAGGLNEQFF. The CDR3 coding sequence is TGTGCCAGCAGTTTGGCGGGGGGGCTGAATGAGCAGTTCTTC.

The genes are TRBV18 and TRBJ2-7; tentative D call: TRBD2 (6 bases). V was trimmed by 5 bases and J by 2 bases, leaving 10 bases between them. The CDR3 runs to 13 residues. Germline V gives CDR1 KGHSH, CDR2 LQKENI. DNA for the CDR3: TGTGCCAGCTCAGGAGGGGCCCCCTACGAGCAGTACTTC. Its protein product is CASSGGAPYEQYF.

V and J are TRBV5-6 and TRBJ2-5; possible D gene TRBD1, 6 bases. The V gene's germline CDR1 is SGHDT and CDR2 YYEEEE. This CDR3 comprises 15 residues. Trimming cost V 2 bases and J 6 bases, with 17 bases left between them. CDR3 sequence: CASSFFWGQRQTQYF. In DNA, the CDR3 is TGTGCCAGCAGCTTCTTTTGGGGGCAGCGGCAGACCCAGTACTTC. The complete variable domain, with remaining parts taken from reference TRBV5-6 and TRBJ2-5, reads DAGVTQSPTHLIKTRGQQVTLRCSPKSGHDTVSWYQQALGQGPQFIFQYYEEEERQRGNFPDRFSGHQFPNYSSELNVNALLLGDSALYLCASSFFWGQRQTQYFGPGTRLLVL.

The genes are TRBV9 and TRBJ2-2; perhaps TRBD2 as D (6 bases). Per the germline V gene, CDR1 is SGDLS and CDR2 is YYNGEE. CDR3 length: 15 residues. With 3 bases removed from V and 4 bases from J, the gap between germline ends came to 13 bases. The CDR3 DNA reads as TGTGCCAGCAGCGCCCGGTTGGGGGGCACCGGGGAGCTGTTTTTT. This codes for CASSARLGGTGELFF. Variable domain in full (rest from reference TRBV9 and TRBJ2-2): DSGVTQTPKHLITATGQRVTLRCSPRSGDLSVYWYQQSLDQGLQFLIQYYNGEERAKGNILERFSAQQFPDLHSELNLSSLELGDSALYFCASSARLGGTGELFFGEGSRLTVL.

This clone was detected only once. The gene calls are TRBV25-1 and TRBJ2-7, with D hard to call. CDR3 length equals 13 residues. V gave up 3 bases and J gave up 2 bases, with 8 bases separating them. CDR1 is MGHDK and CDR2 is SYGVNS in the germline V gene. The CDR3 protein is CASSDRVPYEQYF. Here the CDR3 DNA reads TGTGCCAGCAGTGACCGGGTCCCCTACGAGCAGTACTTC.

The chain is built from TRBV4-2 and TRBJ1-4, with D perhaps TRBD1 (6 bases). This CDR3 has 17 amino acids. Trimming cost V 1 base and J 7 bases, with 19 bases left between them. Germline V gene sequence: CDR1 LGHNA, CDR2 YNFKEQ. Here the CDR3 reads CASSQVLIGGLGEKLFF. In DNA, the CDR3 is TGTGCCAGCAGCCAAGTCTTAATCGGGGGGCTAGGTGAAAAACTGTTTTTT.

The chain carries TRBV6-5 and TRBJ1-3; D gene uncertain. Looked up from germline, CDR1 is MNHEY and CDR2 is SVGAGI. The CDR3 loop spans 14 amino acids. Trimming pared 4 bases from V and 0 bases from J, leaving 7 bases between. CDR3 protein: CASSSTISGNTIYF. The CDR3 DNA is TGTGCCAGCAGTTCCACAATCTCTGGAAACACCATATATTTT.

The chain combines TRBV30 with TRBJ2-2; 7 bases match TRBD1. Germline V lookup: CDR1 GTSNPN, CDR2 SVGIG (reference sequence). Trimming cost V 5 bases and J 3 bases; bases outside gene matches: 3. CDR3 size: 13 residues. In DNA form, the CDR3 reads TGTGCCTGGGACAGGGTGCACACCGGGGAGCTGTTTTTT. Protein: CAWDRVHTGELFF.

CDR3 bases: TGTGCCAGCGGGGGACAGGGGAGGGAAAAACTGTTTTTT. It codes for CASGGQGREKLFF. The V gene is TRBV6-5, the J gene TRBJ1-4, with 10 nucleotides matching TRBD1. From germline, CDR1 is MNHEY and CDR2 SVGAGI. Unmatched junction bases numbered 5, after V lost 8 bases and J lost 8 bases. CDR3 length: 13 residues.

The chain's CDR3 is CASFGGAGDIQYF. CDR3 DNA: TGTGCCAGTTTCGGGGGGGCCGGAGACATTCAGTACTTC. The chain couples TRBV19 to TRBJ2-4, with 8 bases matching TRBD2. The CDR3 is made up of 13 amino acids. The ends lost 8 bases at V and 8 bases at J; junction bases unmatched: 8. The germline CDR1 and CDR2 sequences are LNHDA and SQIVND (reference sequence).

This chain links TRBV30 with TRBJ2-3; the D gene is possibly TRBD2 (5 bases). The CDR3 is made up of 14 amino acids. Germline loops: CDR1 GTSNPN, CDR2 SVGIG (reference sequence). Trimming stripped 4 bases from V and 2 bases from J, with 13 bases between. The CDR3 here is CAWNSNGLTDTQYF. CDR3 DNA sequence: TGTGCCTGGAACTCAAACGGACTCACAGATACGCAGTATTTT.

This chain uses TRBV7-8 with TRBJ2-4; no definite D call. Germline values: CDR1 SGHVS, CDR2 FQNEAQ. This CDR3 is 17 amino acids long. The ends were cut back, 3 bases at V and 0 bases at J, with 15 bases in the middle. In nucleotides, the CDR3 is TGTGCCAGCAGCTTCGTCGACACTCCGGTAGCCAAAAACATTCAGTACTTC. Its protein is CASSFVDTPVAKNIQYF.

This clone was observed once. V usage is TRBV27 and J usage is TRBJ2-7; D is possibly TRBD2 (6 bases). Germline lookup yields CDR1 MNHEY and CDR2 SMNVEV (reference sequence). V was shortened by 6 bases and J by 1 base, with 13 bases between the two germline ends. There are 14 residues in the CDR3. CDR3 sequence (DNA): TGTGCCAGCAGCACCGCGGGAAGGTCCTACGAGCAGTACTTC. This sequence encodes CASSTAGRSYEQYF.

This chain connects TRBV4-1 to TRBJ1-5; a possible D gene is TRBD1 (6 bases). With 1 base removed from V and 1 base from J, the gap between germline ends came to 11 bases. This CDR3 contains 16 residues. The germline gives CDR1 MGHRA, CDR2 YSYEKL. The CDR3: CASSQALQGSNQPQHF. Here the CDR3 DNA reads TGCGCCAGCAGCCAAGCCCTGCAGGGGAGCAATCAGCCCCAGCATTTT.

CDR3: CASSRTDNYGYTF. In DNA form, the CDR3 reads TGTGCCAGTAGTAGGACAGACAACTATGGCTACACCTTC. V usage is TRBV19 and J usage is TRBJ1-2; D is perhaps TRBD1 (6 bases). Germline V gives CDR1 LNHDA, CDR2 SQIVND (reference sequence). V lost 4 bases, J lost 2 bases, and 8 bases lay in between. The CDR3 contains 13 residues.

CDR3 sequence: CASSSPQKPYEQYF. CDR3 coding DNA: TGTGCCAGCAGTTCCCCACAGAAACCTTACGAGCAGTACTTC. The chain has TRBV28 and TRBJ2-7, with no clear D. V dropped 4 bases and J dropped 4 bases, with 14 bases sitting between them. The CDR3 runs 14 residues. CDR1 is MDHEN and CDR2 is SYDVKM in the germline V gene.

CDR3 protein: CASSGGGEQFF. CDR3 in DNA: TGTGCCAGCAGCGGGGGGGGAGAGCAGTTCTTC. The V and J genes are TRBV25-1 and TRBJ2-1; 8 bases map to TRBD2. V shed 6 bases, J shed 10 bases, and the junction held 2 bases outside the gene matches. This CDR3 contains 11 residues. Per germline, CDR1 MGHDK and CDR2 SYGVNS.

This clone occurred a few times. The chain is built from TRBV5-4 and TRBJ2-3; 10 nucleotides line up with TRBD2. CDR3 length equals 16 residues. Trimming took 1 base from V and 1 from J; bases not matched to a gene: 3. Germline-derived CDR1 and CDR2 are SGHNT and YYREEE (reference sequence). CDR3 amino acids: CASSLPSGGRTDTQYF. The CDR3 region has the DNA TGTGCCAGCAGCTTGCCTAGCGGGGGACGCACAGATACGCAGTATTTT.

The V call is TRBV25-1, the J call TRBJ1-4; no clear D gene. The length of the CDR3 is 13 residues. Germline V CDR1 and CDR2: MGHDK, SYGVNS. V lost 3 bases and J 4 bases, leaving 6 bases between the germline ends. As DNA, the CDR3 is TGTGCCAGCAGTGAGGCTAGTAATGAAAAACTGTTTTTT. Its protein product is CASSEASNEKLFF.

This chain links TRBV4-2 with TRBJ1-1; D is perhaps TRBD1 (5 bases). The CDR3 has 16 amino acids. Per the germline V gene, CDR1 is LGHNA and CDR2 is YNFKEQ. V gave up 1 base and J gave up 1 base, with 13 bases separating them. The DNA of the CDR3 is TGTGCCAGCAGCCAAGGTAGGACAACCCGGAACACTGAAGCTTTCTTT. Protein sequence: CASSQGRTTRNTEAFF.

CDR3 in amino acids: CASTPQGAKYGYTF. Here the CDR3 DNA reads TGTGCCAGTACCCCACAGGGGGCAAAATATGGCTACACCTTC. J is TRBJ1-2 and V is TRBV19; 9 nucleotides align to TRBD1. V dropped 7 bases and J dropped 5; count of bases not matched to a gene: 8. Looked up from germline, CDR1 is LNHDA and CDR2 is SQIVND (reference sequence). This CDR3 spans 14 amino acids.

This clone has only a few counts. This sequence joins TRBV6-5 and TRBJ1-1; D ambiguous. This CDR3 spans 15 amino acids. The V and J ends lost 2 bases and 4 bases respectively, with 14 bases between them. Per the germline V gene, CDR1 is MNHEY and CDR2 is SVGAGI. CDR3: CASSYEGLGSTEAFF. CDR3 DNA: TGTGCCAGCAGTTACGAGGGTCTCGGGAGCACTGAAGCTTTCTTT.

This clone was observed a handful of times. This rearrangement joins TRBV14 to TRBJ2-1, with 8 bases aligning to TRBD1. V lost 6 bases and J lost 9; bases outside the gene matches: 10. CDR1 SGHDN and CDR2 FVKESK come from the germline V gene. This CDR3 is 14 amino acids long. The CDR3 region is CASRQGVDFGEQFF. The CDR3, as DNA: TGTGCCAGCAGACAGGGGGTGGATTTTGGTGAGCAGTTCTTC.

The chain combines TRBV29-1 with TRBJ2-2, with 14 bases fitting TRBD2. The germline V gene encodes CDR1 SQVTM and CDR2 ANQGSEA. The CDR3 consists of 16 residues. The CDR3 loop reads CSAGGTSGSATGELFF. The CDR3 DNA is TGCAGTGCCGGAGGGACTAGCGGGAGTGCCACCGGGGAGCTGTTTTTT.

This clone was observed once. This chain links TRBV7-2 with TRBJ1-1, with D perhaps matching TRBD1 (6 bases). From germline, CDR1 is SGHTA and CDR2 FQGNSA. The CDR3 extends over 14 amino acids. The V end lost 3 bases, the J end lost 1 base, and 9 bases lay between the germline ends. The CDR3, as DNA: TGTGCCAGCAGCTTTAAAGGGGGGAACACTGAAGCTTTCTTT. Translating it yields CASSFKGGNTEAFF.

The chain carries TRBV7-2 and TRBJ1-1; D gene uncertain. Between the trimmed V and J ends, which lost 5 bases and 1 base, there was a span of 11 bases. CDR3 length: 14 amino acids. The germline V gene has CDR1 SGHTA and CDR2 FQGNSA. Here the CDR3 DNA reads TGTGCCAGCAGCCCCAATGGCTGGAACACTGAAGCTTTCTTT. This translates into CASSPNGWNTEAFF.

The chain couples TRBV27 to TRBJ2-7, with no clear D. V was clipped by 5 bases and J by 4 bases, with 15 bases between them. This CDR3 spans 14 amino acids. Germline lookup yields CDR1 MNHEY and CDR2 SMNVEV (reference sequence). In DNA form, the CDR3 reads TGTGCCAGCAGTCCCTTAGAGGAACGATACGAGCAGTACTTC. Protein sequence: CASSPLEERYEQYF.

The rearrangement links TRBV11-2 to TRBJ2-5; TRBD1 aligns across 8 bases. There are 16 residues in the CDR3. Unmatched junction bases numbered 9, after V lost 1 base and J lost 5 bases. In germline, CDR1 is SGHAT, CDR2 FQNNGV. This CDR3 reads CASSLGLGRGRETQYF. In nucleotides, the CDR3 is TGTGCCAGCAGCTTAGGGTTGGGCAGGGGGCGCGAGACCCAGTACTTC. The whole variable domain, remainder taken from reference TRBV11-2 and TRBJ2-5, is EAGVAQSPRYKIIEKRQSVAFWCNPISGHATLYWYQQILGQGPKLLIQFQNNGVVDDSQLPKDRFSAERLKGVDSTLKIQPAKLEDSAVYLCASSLGLGRGRETQYFGPGTRLLVL.